A selection of T cell receptor beta chains follows, all from one sample in a study of blood T cells in healthy people across ages. TCRdb re-analysed the 5' RACE reads in MiXCR, keeping a single row per CDR3 protein. The sample comprises 800,000 to 1,300,000 distinct CDR3 sequences, approximately 25% of which are singletons, and less than 0.85% rests with the top ten. The sample was also linked to a second study, of T cells of mothers and their children.

Material: blood. Receptors were obtained from a girl aged 2 to 10 in good health. Both conserved end residues are part of each CDR3. D genes are given only for firm matches. Only some rows state a clone size, as once, few, many or a class for expanded clones.

TRBV4-3,.,.,TRBJ2-3,TGCGCCAGCAGCCAAGAGTTCACGGTGAGCACAGATACGCAGTATTTT,CASSQEFTVSTDTQYF
TRBV5-6,TRBD1,many,TRBJ1-2,TGTGCCAGCAGCTCGGAGGGACAGGGATACTATGGCTACACCTTC,CASSSEGQGYYGYTF
TRBV9,TRBD1,few,TRBJ1-2,TGTGCCAGCCGCAGGCCGGGACAGGGTTATGGCTACACCTTC,CASRRPGQGYGYTF
TRBV7-9,.,.,TRBJ2-1,TGTGCCAGCAGCTTAATTTATGGAGGGCCGGAAAATGAGCAGTTCTTC,CASSLIYGGPENEQFF
TRBV27,.,.,TRBJ1-2,TGTGCCAGCAGTCCCCGGTATTTAGGGTATGGCTACACCTTC,CASSPRYLGYGYTF
TRBV5-6,.,few,TRBJ2-1,TGTGCCAGCCATTCTACCGGGTACAATGAGCAGTTCTTC,CASHSTGYNEQFF
TRBV9,.,few,TRBJ1-1,TGTGCCAGCAGCGTAGGGGACGGAGATTTATTGAACACTGAAGCTTTCTTT,CASSVGDGDLLNTEAFF
TRBV29-1,.,.,TRBJ1-1,TGCAGCGGATGGAGCACTGAAGCTTTCTTT,CSGWSTEAFF
TRBV28,.,.,TRBJ2-5,TGTGCCAGCGCTGAGGGGGCTAGCGGAGAACAGTACTTC,CASAEGASGEQYF
TRBV12-3/TRBV12-4,.,.,TRBJ2-7,TGTGCCTGCAGTTTGGGTAGTATGGGAAGCTACGAGCAGTACTTC,CACSLGSMGSYEQYF
TRBV12-3/TRBV12-4,TRBD1,.,TRBJ1-2,TGTGCCAGCAGTGCAACCGGGACAGCTAACTATGGCTACACCTTC,CASSATGTANYGYTF
TRBV2,TRBD1,.,TRBJ1-3,TGTGCCAGCAGCGGTGGGGGGACAGGGAATCTGCCAGGAAACACCATATATTTT,CASSGGGTGNLPGNTIYF
TRBV28,.,few,TRBJ2-7,TGTGCCAGCAGTTTCCGCGGGCATTACGAGCAGTACTTC,CASSFRGHYEQYF
TRBV3-1,.,few,TRBJ2-1,TGTGCCAGCAGAGCAGGACGGCACAATGAGCAGTTCTTC,CASRAGRHNEQFF
TRBV20-1,TRBD2,.,TRBJ2-2,TGCAGTGCTAGAGGATTGAGTAGCGGGAGGACGGCCGGGGAGCTGTTTTTT,CSARGLSSGRTAGELFF
TRBV29-1,.,few,TRBJ2-3,TGCAGCGAGGGTTTCGGGACAGATACGCAGTATTTT,CSEGFGTDTQYF
TRBV20-1,.,few,TRBJ2-4,TGCAGTGCTAGAGATGACCGCTTGGCCAAAAACATTCAGTACTTC,CSARDDRLAKNIQYF
TRBV5-1,.,.,TRBJ2-3,TGCGCCAGCAGCCAAACGGCGACAACCGGATACACAGATACGCAGTATTTT,CASSQTATTGYTDTQYF
TRBV5-1,TRBD2,.,TRBJ2-1,TGCGCCAGCAGCTTAACGACTAGCGGGGGGGTGATGGGCAATGAGCAGTTCTTC,CASSLTTSGGVMGNEQFF
TRBV29-1,.,.,TRBJ2-5,TGCAGCGTTGAAATTGGTTTGGAAGAGACCCAGTACTTC,CSVEIGLEETQYF
TRBV12-3/TRBV12-4,TRBD1,few,TRBJ1-1,TGTGCCAGCAGTTCATTAAAACAGGGGAGAGACACTGAAGCTTTCTTT,CASSSLKQGRDTEAFF
TRBV29-1,.,few,TRBJ1-1,TGCAGCGTTATCGCCCCTATGAGGACTGAAGCTTTCTTT,CSVIAPMRTEAFF
TRBV11-1,.,few,TRBJ2-3,TGTGCCAGCAGCTCGGGAGCTACGCAGTATTTT,CASSSGATQYF
TRBV21-1,.,.,TRBJ1-1,TGTACCAGCGGGACAGATATGAACACTGAAGCTTTCTTT,CTSGTDMNTEAFF
TRBV6-1,.,few,TRBJ2-3,TGTGCCAGCAGCGTCTCACGAAGCGCCGCAGATACGCAGTATTTT,CASSVSRSAADTQYF
TRBV6-2/TRBV6-3,.,few,TRBJ2-7,TGTGCCAGCAGTTACGGGGACGGCCCCACCTACGAGCAGTACTTC,CASSYGDGPTYEQYF
TRBV29-1,TRBD2,few,TRBJ2-7,TGCAGCGTGGAGATAGCGGGAGGTGTTTACGAGCAGTACTTC,CSVEIAGGVYEQYF